This T cell receptor beta chain came from a study of blood T cells in healthy people across ages (dated by TCRdb to 2015 to 2017). General notes on the study: In model experiments, template switching captured about one uniquely barcoded TCR beta cDNA molecule for every two T cells. Using the same blood draw, the study looked at two additional independent replicas of 1 million unique cDNA reads for two donors, one aged 18 to 30 and the other aged 80 or older. Donors were grouped into four age groups: young (average 16 years), middle-aged (39), aged (around 66) and long-lived (approximately 81). Age-related changes in TCR beta repertoire diversity were measured in the study by deep sequencing normalized with unique cDNA molecular identifiers. To avoid experimental bias, donors of different ages were spread randomly across the sequencing lanes.

Here is what the overall study found, with its caveats: Compared with the aged group, the long-lived group had more naive CD4+ T cells, fewer expanded clones and increased TCR diversity, a pattern suggesting age selection. As age increased, observed TCR beta diversity per million T cells dropped in a roughly linear way, and a significant reduction was already evident by age about 36. Conclusive comparison of naive and antigen-experienced compartments was prevented by the profiling of bulk unsorted PBMCs. Donor CMV infection status was unknown, potentially confounding age-related changes in expanded clonotypes. The percentage of naive T cells measured by flow cytometry correlated strongly with observed TCR beta diversity. Estimates of total diversity from one million sequenced T cells were regarded as lower bounds and underestimates.

Preparation of the library involved 5' RACE. Sequencer: Illumina HiSeq 2500. A second roughly 7 to 11 cycle PCR used a sample-barcoded 5' primer and a J-beta primer mix. A template-switch 5' adaptor carrying 12 random nucleotides introduced a unique molecular identifier onto each TCR beta cDNA molecule. At least 3 million CDR3-containing paired-end reads were obtained from each sample. First-strand cDNA was synthesized from all RNA with the Mint cDNA synthesis kit, primed by a TRBC-specific oligonucleotide. Following uracil-DNA glycosylase treatment, all cDNA underwent a first 18-cycle PCR with the universal primers M1SS and BC2_uni_R. The paper's data handling went like this. For normalization, 1 million high-quality reads, each with a distinct molecular identifier, were randomly selected from each sample. Instead of being binned into consensus sequences, reads with shared molecular identifiers were discarded. MiTCR, run with a Q25 quality threshold and the strictest error-elimination algorithm, handled CDR3 identification, clonotype clustering and error correction. A nonparametric unseen species model with Euler transformation was used to estimate lower-bound total TCR beta diversity. TCRdb redid the processing of the public reads, applying fastp at Q25 and MiXCR, and retained in-frame beta chains. Every CDR3 protein is listed once, alongside the most common genes and DNA of its rows. These V and J calls rely on TCRdb rather than the paper's analysis. The sample table lists about 780,000 distinct CDR3 sequences, 35% to 50% of them with a count of one. Roughly 20% of the sample is in the top ten clones.

This clonotype came up many times. Its antigen is still unknown. The sample holds no much larger clone one base away, and base qualities are not on file. Systemically healthy Caucasian individuals from Russia, approximately 39 in total and aged about 6 to 95 years, were included as donors. Each donor gave 9.5 to 10 milliliters of peripheral blood, drawn into EDTA-treated Vacutainer tubes. Ficoll-Paque density-gradient centrifugation was used to isolate PBMCs, with at least 6.5 million per sample. Total RNA was extracted from PBMCs with Trizol reagent, with at least 5.5 micrograms obtained per sample. For every donor, flow cytometry on a PBMC aliquot measured the percentage of naive CD45RAhigh/CD27high T cells. The germline V gene supplies CDR1 SNHLY and CDR2 FYNNEI. V was cut back by 7 bases and J by 1 base, leaving a gap of 18 bases between them. The CDR3 runs 16 residues from the cysteine to the phenylalanine. The entry retains the CDR3 DNA only, 48 bases that are in frame from base 1.

Sequences were obtained from blood. Recombination joined TRBV2 with TRBJ2-3; the D gene may be TRBD1 or TRBD2, since each aligns over 8 bases. This TCR derives from a man aged 80 or over in good health. The CDR3 region has the sequence CASNGDRGLGTDTQYF. The bases read TGTGCCAGCAATGGAGACAGGGGACTAGGCACAGATACGCAGTATTTT.